This T cell receptor beta chain comes out of a study of beta chain features in type 1 diabetes. Germline V gene sequence: CDR1 SGDLS, CDR2 YYNGEE. The CDR3 totals 15 residues. The V gene lost 2 bases and the J gene lost 5 bases, with 16 bases spanning the gap. Since all of the isolated RNA was reverse transcribed, expressed TCRB transcripts were what got sequenced. The data were produced by immunoSEQ multiplex PCR, yet TCRdb's version contains in-frame clones alone and is incomplete. The table records some 500,000 clones, about an eighth of them present only once. This clone appeared a few times. V is TRBV9 and J is TRBJ1-1, with D possibly TRBD1 on 5 matching bases. The clonotype was recovered from a young woman in good health. Sequencing input: naive CD4+ T cells from blood. The CDR3 DNA reads as TGTGCCAGCAGCGTTAGTCCGGGGGGAAGGACTGAAGCTTTCTTT. Translation: CASSVSPGGRTEAFF.